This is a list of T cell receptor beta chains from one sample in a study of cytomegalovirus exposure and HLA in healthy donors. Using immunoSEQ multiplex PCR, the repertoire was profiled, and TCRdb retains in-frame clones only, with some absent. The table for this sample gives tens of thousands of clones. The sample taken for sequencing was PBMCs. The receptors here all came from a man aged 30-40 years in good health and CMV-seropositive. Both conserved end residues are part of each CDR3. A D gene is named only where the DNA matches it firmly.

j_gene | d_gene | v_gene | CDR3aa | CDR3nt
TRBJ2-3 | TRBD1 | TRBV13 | CASSWQGANTQYF | TGTGCCAGCAGCTGGCAGGGGGCCAATACGCAGTATTTT
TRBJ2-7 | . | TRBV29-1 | CSVAVSPGDEQYF | TGCAGCGTTGCCGTTTCCCCCGGGGACGAGCAGTACTTC
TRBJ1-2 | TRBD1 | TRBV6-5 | CASRGPGGNYGYTF | TGTGCCAGCAGGGGCCCAGGGGGTAACTATGGCTACACCTTC
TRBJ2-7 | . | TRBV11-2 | CASSLRDTGYEQYF | TGTGCCAGCAGCCTCCGGGACACAGGCTACGAGCAGTACTTC
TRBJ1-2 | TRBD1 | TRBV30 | CAWRKTGENYGYTF | TGTGCCTGGAGAAAAACAGGGGAAAACTATGGCTACACCTTC
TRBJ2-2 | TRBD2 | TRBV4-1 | CASSQGLAANTGELFF | TGCGCCAGCAGCCAGGGACTAGCAGCGAACACCGGGGAGCTGTTTTTT
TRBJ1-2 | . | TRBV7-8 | CASSPTTNYGYTF | TGTGCCAGCAGCCCGACAACTAACTATGGCTACACCTTC
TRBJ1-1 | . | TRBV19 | CASSIPGTSFDTEAFF | TGTGCCAGTAGTATACCTGGGACATCTTTCGACACTGAAGCTTTCTTT
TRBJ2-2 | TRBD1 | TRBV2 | CASSPNIQGAANTGELFF | TGTGCCAGCAGCCCGAATATACAGGGGGCGGCGAACACCGGGGAGCTGTTTTTT
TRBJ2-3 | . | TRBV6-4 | CASSEGGTDTQYF | TGTGCCAGCAGTGAAGGGGGCACAGATACGCAGTATTTT
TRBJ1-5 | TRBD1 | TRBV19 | CASSEGTGGSQPQHF | TGTGCCAGTAGTGAGGGGACAGGGGGAAGTCAGCCCCAGCATTTT
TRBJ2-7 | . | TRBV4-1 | CASSHASGSAYEQYF | TGCGCCAGCAGCCATGCCTCCGGGAGCGCCTACGAGCAGTACTTC
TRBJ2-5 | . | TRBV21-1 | CASSIGRGGSQETQYF | TGTGCCAGCAGCATAGGTCGCGGGGGGTCCCAAGAGACCCAGTACTTC
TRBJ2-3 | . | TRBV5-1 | CASSWEILAEVSTDTQYF | TGCGCCAGCAGCTGGGAAATTCTAGCTGAAGTTAGCACAGATACGCAGTATTTT
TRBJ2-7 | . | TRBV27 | CASSLAPDYLVYEQYF | TGTGCCAGCAGTTTAGCTCCCGACTACTTGGTCTACGAGCAGTACTTC
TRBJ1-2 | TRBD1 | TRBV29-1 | CSVEEGQAGYGYTF | TGCAGCGTTGAAGAAGGACAGGCCGGGTATGGCTACACCTTC
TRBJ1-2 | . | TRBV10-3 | CAIRTWESAYGYTF | TGTGCCATCAGGACATGGGAGTCGGCCTATGGCTACACCTTC
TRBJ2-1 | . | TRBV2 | CASIKNEQFF | TGTGCCAGCATTAAAAATGAGCAGTTCTTC
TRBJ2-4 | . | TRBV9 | CASSASIAKNIQYF | TGTGCCAGCAGTGCCAGTATAGCCAAAAACATTCAGTACTTC
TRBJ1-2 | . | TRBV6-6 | CASSTPGGDKDGYTF | TGTGCCAGCAGCACGCCGGGGGGCGATAAGGATGGCTACACCTTC
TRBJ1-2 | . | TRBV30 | CAWNQGGDGYTF | TGTGCCTGGAATCAGGGCGGCGATGGCTACACCTTC
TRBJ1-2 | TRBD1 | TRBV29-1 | CSVEEILNDRVGYGYTF | TGCAGCGTTGAAGAGATCCTTAACGACAGGGTGGGCTATGGCTACACCTTC
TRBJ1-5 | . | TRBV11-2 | CASSPSPVRNQPQHF | TGTGCCAGCAGCCCTTCACCCGTCCGGAATCAGCCCCAGCATTTT
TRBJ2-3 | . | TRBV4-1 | CASSALGPDTQYF | TGCGCCAGCAGCGCCTTGGGGCCAGATACGCAGTATTTT
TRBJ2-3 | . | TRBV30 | CAFATGPGSSTDTQYF | TGTGCCTTCGCGACAGGCCCCGGATCTAGCACAGATACGCAGTATTTT
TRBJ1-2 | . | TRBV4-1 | CASSQVQLSNYGYTF | TGCGCCAGCAGCCAAGTACAGCTCTCTAACTATGGCTACACCTTC
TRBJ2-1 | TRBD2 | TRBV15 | CATSRGQREYNEQFF | TGTGCCACCAGCAGAGGTCAGCGGGAGTACAATGAGCAGTTCTTC
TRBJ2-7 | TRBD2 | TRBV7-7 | CASSLGRGNSYEQYF | TGTGCTAGCAGCTTAGGGCGGGGGAACTCCTACGAGCAGTACTTC
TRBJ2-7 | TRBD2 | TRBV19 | CASSIQLAESYEQYF | TGTGCCAGTAGTATCCAACTAGCGGAATCCTACGAGCAGTACTTC
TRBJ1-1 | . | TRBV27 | CASIQWGSGEAFF | TGTGCCAGCATCCAATGGGGCTCCGGTGAAGCTTTCTTT
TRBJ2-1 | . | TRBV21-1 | CASSPKTGTSGHEQFF | TGTGCCAGCAGCCCGAAAACCGGGACTAGCGGGCATGAGCAGTTCTTC
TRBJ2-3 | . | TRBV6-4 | CASSGTRGSTDKQYF | TGTGCCAGCAGTGGGACTAGGGGGAGCACAGATAAGCAGTATTTT
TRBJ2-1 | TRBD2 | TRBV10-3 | CAISDPQLAGIYNEQFF | TGTGCCATCAGTGACCCACAACTAGCGGGGATTTACAATGAGCAGTTCTTC
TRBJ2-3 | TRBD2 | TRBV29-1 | CSVDNDGGVIGTDTQYF | TGCAGCGTTGACAACGATGGGGGGGTTATCGGCACAGATACGCAGTATTTT
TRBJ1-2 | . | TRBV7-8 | CASSLAAQTNYGYTF | TGTGCCAGCAGCTTAGCGGCACAAACTAACTATGGCTACACCTTC
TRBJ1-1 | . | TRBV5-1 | CASSLVGEGTEAFF | TGCGCCAGCAGCTTGGTTGGGGAGGGCACTGAAGCTTTCTTT
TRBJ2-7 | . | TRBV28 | CASIGRGDTYEQYF | TGTGCCAGCATTGGTAGAGGAGATACCTACGAGCAGTACTTC
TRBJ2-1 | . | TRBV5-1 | CASSESTGLMEQFF | TGCGCCAGCAGCGAGAGTACAGGGCTAATGGAGCAGTTCTTC
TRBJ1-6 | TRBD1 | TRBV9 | CASSPRGLENSPLHF | TGTGCCAGCAGCCCAAGGGGGCTCGAAAATTCACCCCTCCACTTT
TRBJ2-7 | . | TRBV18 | CASSRALGEQYF | TGTGCCAGCTCACGGGCTTTGGGTGAGCAGTACTTC
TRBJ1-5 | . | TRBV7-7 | CASSLGPGEPQHF | TGTGCTAGCAGCTTAGGTCCGGGGGAGCCCCAGCATTTT
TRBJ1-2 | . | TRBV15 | CATSRVRGADGYTF | TGTGCCACCAGCAGAGTCCGGGGTGCGGATGGCTACACCTTC
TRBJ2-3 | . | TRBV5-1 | CASSSGHKSTDTQYF | TGCGCCAGCAGCTCCGGACACAAAAGCACAGATACGCAGTATTTT
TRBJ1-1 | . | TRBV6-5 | CASSHTPTVNTEAFF | TGTGCCAGCAGCCACACACCTACAGTGAACACTGAAGCTTTCTTT
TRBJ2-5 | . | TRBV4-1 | CASSPPGGAQETQYF | TGCGCCAGCAGCCCCCCCGGTGGGGCCCAAGAGACCCAGTACTTC
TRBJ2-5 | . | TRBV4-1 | CASSQRGNQYF | TGCGCCAGCAGCCAAAGAGGGAACCAGTACTTC
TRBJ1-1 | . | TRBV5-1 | CASSLAGGVTRTEAFF | TGCGCCAGCAGCTTGGCGGGGGGGGTGACAAGGACTGAAGCTTTCTTT
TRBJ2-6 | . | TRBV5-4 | CASSLGGEAGANVLTF | TGTGCCAGCAGCTTGGGAGGGGAGGCTGGGGCCAACGTCCTGACTTTC
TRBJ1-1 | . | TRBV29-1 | CSVEDVSTEAFF | TGCAGCGTTGAAGATGTCTCCACTGAAGCTTTCTTT
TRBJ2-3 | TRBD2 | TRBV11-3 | CASSFPREDSTDTQYF | TGTGCCAGCAGCTTTCCGCGGGAGGACAGCACAGATACGCAGTATTTT
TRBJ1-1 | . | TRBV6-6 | CASSYLTTDPIGAFF | TGTGCCAGCAGTTACCTCACGACTGATCCCATCGGAGCTTTCTTT
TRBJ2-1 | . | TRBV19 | CASSATRAASIEQFF | TGTGCCAGTAGTGCGACTAGGGCGGCCTCTATTGAGCAGTTCTTC
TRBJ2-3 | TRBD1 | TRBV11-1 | CASSWTGGTDKQYF | TGTGCCAGCAGTTGGACAGGCGGCACAGATAAGCAGTATTTT
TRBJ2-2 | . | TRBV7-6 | CASRGGLTGELFF | TGTGCCAGCAGGGGGGGGCTTACCGGGGAGCTGTTTTTT